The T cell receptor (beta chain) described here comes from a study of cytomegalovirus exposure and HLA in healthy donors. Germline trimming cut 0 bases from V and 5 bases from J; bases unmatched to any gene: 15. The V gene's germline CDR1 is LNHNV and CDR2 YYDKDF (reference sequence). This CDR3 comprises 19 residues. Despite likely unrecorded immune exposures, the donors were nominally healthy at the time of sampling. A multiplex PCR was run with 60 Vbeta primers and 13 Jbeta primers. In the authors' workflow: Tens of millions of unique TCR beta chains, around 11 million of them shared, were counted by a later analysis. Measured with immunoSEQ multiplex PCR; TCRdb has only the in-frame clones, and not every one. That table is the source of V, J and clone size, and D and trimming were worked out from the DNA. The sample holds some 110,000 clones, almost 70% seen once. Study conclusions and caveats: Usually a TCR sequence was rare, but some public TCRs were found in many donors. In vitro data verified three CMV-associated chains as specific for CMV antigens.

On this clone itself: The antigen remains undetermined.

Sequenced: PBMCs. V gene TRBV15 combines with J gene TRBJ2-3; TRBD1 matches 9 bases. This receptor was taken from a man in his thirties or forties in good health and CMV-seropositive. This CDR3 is CATSRDPFTWDRAEDTQYF. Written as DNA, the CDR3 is TGTGCCACCAGCAGAGATCCTTTCACGTGGGACAGGGCGGAAGATACGCAGTATTTT. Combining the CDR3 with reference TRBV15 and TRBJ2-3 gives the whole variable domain DAMVIQNPRYQVTQFGKPVTLSCSQTLNHNVMYWYQQKSSQAPKLLFHYYDKDFNNEADTPDNFQSRRPNTSFCFLDIRSPGLGDTAMYLCATSRDPFTWDRAEDTQYFGPGTRLTVL.